This entry features one TCR beta chain sequence. A read error may account for a junction end that differs from germline. This CDR3 is built from 15 residues. Germline V gene sequence: CDR1 ENHRY, CDR2 SYGVKD. This specimen comes from a study of CDR3 diversity in severe acne. Each CDR3 protein is one row after TCRdb ran MiXCR on the PCR reads. Of about 97,000 distinct CDR3 sequences listed, roughly 51% are singletons. The rearrangement links TRBV10-3 to TRBJ2-7; tentatively, D is TRBD2 (5 bases). What was sequenced was blood. This receptor was identified in a male donor with acne. CDR3 residues: CASSFYGRGSYEQYF. As DNA, the CDR3 is TGTGCCAGCAGTTTTTACGGACGGGGATCCTACGAGCAGTACTTC.